Below, 22 T cell receptor beta chains from the same sample are listed, as sequenced in a study of T cells in Graves' hyperthyroidism and ophthalmopathy. RNA transcripts yielded amplified TCR beta CDR3 regions. A first-round RT-PCR of the TCR CDR3 used the HTBI primer set. Via MiXCR, TCRdb re-called the multiplex PCR reads, giving one row per CDR3 protein. The table has about 350,000 distinct CDR3 sequences, approximately 15% seen once. The source material was blood. Source of these receptors: a woman aged 30 to 39 with Graves' hyperthyroidism.

The sample holds many counts of this clonotype. This chain connects TRBV6-2 or TRBV6-3 to TRBJ2-1; TRBD2 agrees at 11 bases. In germline, CDR1 is MNHEY, CDR2 SVGEGT. V lost 6 bases to trimming and J lost 6 bases; unmatched junction nucleotides: 7. The CDR3 loop spans 15 amino acids. CDR3 sequence (DNA): TGTGCCAGCAGGGAGGGACTAGCGGAGGCCAATGAGCAGTTCTTC. Its protein product is CASREGLAEANEQFF.

This clonotype was recorded at least ten times. The rearrangement joins TRBV27 to TRBJ2-5; possible D gene TRBD1, 6 bases. The CDR3 is made up of 12 amino acids. V was clipped by 3 bases and J by 8 bases, with 10 bases between them. In germline, CDR1 is MNHEY, CDR2 SMNVEV (reference sequence). The CDR3 is CASSFQGSTQYF. The CDR3 DNA follows: TGTGCCAGCAGTTTCCAGGGGAGCACCCAGTACTTC.

J is TRBJ2-1 and V is TRBV7-2, with 12 positions matching TRBD2. The junction had 23 bases not matched to a gene; V was cut back by 5 bases and J by 6 bases. Germline loops: CDR1 SGHTA, CDR2 FQGNSA. The CDR3 is made up of 21 amino acids. Here the CDR3 DNA reads TGTGCCAGCAGCCGTAGAAGACTAGCGGGAGTCTTAGCTGGGGAGGCCAATGAGCAGTTCTTC. This sequence encodes CASSRRRLAGVLAGEANEQFF.

The chain is built from TRBV7-2 and TRBJ1-5; D remains unclear. The V gene lost 1 base and the J gene lost 3 bases, with 13 bases spanning the gap. The CDR3 consists of 16 residues. Germline V gene lookup returns CDR1 SGHTA and CDR2 FQGNSA. This CDR3 is CASSLVRGDNNQPQHF. The CDR3 DNA reads TGTGCCAGCAGCTTAGTTCGAGGAGATAACAATCAGCCCCAGCATTTT.

J is TRBJ1-4 and V is TRBV3-1; no firm D call. Trimming took off 0 bases at V and 11 bases at J, with 13 bases between the two ends. This CDR3 comprises 14 residues. In germline, CDR1 is LGHDT, CDR2 YNNKEL (reference sequence). CDR3 in amino acids: CASSQDSGIEKLFF. The CDR3, as DNA: TGTGCCAGCAGCCAAGATTCTGGGATTGAGAAACTGTTTTTT.

This clonotype was recorded a few times. The rearrangement uses TRBV19 and TRBJ1-2; D uncertain. The V end was cut by 7 bases, the J end by 4 bases, with 7 bases between. In germline, CDR1 is LNHDA, CDR2 SQIVND (reference sequence). The CDR3 loop spans 11 amino acids. Here the CDR3 reads CASKTFYGYTF. DNA for the CDR3: TGTGCCAGTAAGACGTTCTATGGCTACACCTTC.

This clonotype was seen more than once but under ten times. The chain is built from TRBV9 and TRBJ2-7; D may be TRBD1 (6 bases). V lost 3 bases, J lost 6 bases, and 19 bases lay in between. Germline loops: CDR1 SGDLS, CDR2 YYNGEE. CDR3 length: 15 amino acids. CDR3: CASSARTEPGVEQYF. CDR3 bases: TGTGCCAGCAGCGCGAGGACGGAGCCAGGGGTCGAGCAGTACTTC.

In its sample, this clonotype was seen many times. V gene TRBV6-1 combines with J gene TRBJ2-5; a possible D gene is TRBD2 (5 bases). The CDR3 is made up of 16 amino acids. Per the germline V gene, CDR1 is MNHNS and CDR2 is SASEGT. The V gene lost 2 bases and the J gene lost 5 bases, with 18 bases spanning the gap. The CDR3 sequence is CASSELWIATGETQYF. CDR3 DNA sequence: TGTGCCAGCAGTGAACTCTGGATAGCGACGGGGGAGACCCAGTACTTC.

Of note for this clonotype: A much larger clone sits a single nucleotide away, making a read error possible. The rearrangement uses TRBV12-3 or TRBV12-4 and TRBJ2-1; D unresolved. The CDR3 runs 15 residues. This chain's CDR3 is CDSTTVGGAYNEQFF. DNA for the CDR3: TGTGACAGCACCACAGTGGGTGGCGCTTACAATGAGCAGTTCTTC.

The chain uses TRBV10-3 and TRBJ2-5; TRBD2 agrees at 9 bases. The V gene's germline CDR1 is ENHRY and CDR2 SYGVKD. Losses at the gene ends were 4 bases for V and 1 base for J; bases not matched to a gene: 1. The CDR3 has 14 residues. CDR3 region: CAISAAGGQETQYF. CDR3 sequence (DNA): TGTGCCATCAGTGCAGCGGGAGGCCAAGAGACCCAGTACTTC.

This clonotype appeared many times. The chain has TRBV7-3 and TRBJ2-6, with a tentative D call TRBD2 (6 bases). Trimming left V 5 bases short and J 4 bases short, with 21 bases between. The CDR3 runs to 18 residues. The V gene's germline CDR1 is SGHTA and CDR2 FQGTGA. The chain's CDR3 is CASSRWEQRVRGANVLTF. The CDR3 DNA follows: TGTGCCAGCAGCCGGTGGGAACAGCGGGTCCGGGGGGCCAACGTCCTGACTTTC.

There are a few counts of this clonotype. The CDR3 protein is CASNHAGANVLTF. The CDR3 nucleotides are TGTGCCAGCAACCACGCTGGGGCCAACGTCCTGACTTTC. The chain carries TRBV27 and TRBJ2-6; D unresolved. Looked up from germline, CDR1 is MNHEY and CDR2 is SMNVEV (reference sequence). Between the trimmed V and J ends, which lost 7 bases and 2 bases, there was a span of 6 bases. This CDR3 is built from 13 residues.

This clonotype was observed a few times. The V and J genes are TRBV30 and TRBJ2-7; tentative D call: TRBD2 (6 bases). The CDR3 loop spans 13 amino acids. The V end lost 3 bases, the J end lost 2 bases, and 11 bases lay between the germline ends. CDR1 GTSNPN and CDR2 SVGIG come from the germline V gene (reference sequence). CDR3 protein: CAWRGRGPYEQYF. The CDR3 DNA is TGTGCCTGGAGGGGGCGGGGCCCCTACGAGCAGTACTTC. Together with reference TRBV30 and TRBJ2-7, the CDR3 gives the full variable domain: SQTIHQWPATLVQPVGSPLSLECTVEGTSNPNLYWYRQAAGRGLQLLFYSVGIGQISSEVPQNLSASRPQDRQFILSSKKLLLSDSGFYLCAWRGRGPYEQYFGPGTRLTVT.

This sequence joins TRBV12-3 or TRBV12-4 and TRBJ2-7, with D possibly TRBD1 on 6 matching bases. The ends were cut back, 5 bases at V and 1 base at J, with 12 bases in the middle. CDR3 length equals 14 residues. The CDR3 loop is CASSAEQGSYEQYF. The CDR3 bases are TGTGCCAGCAGTGCGGAACAGGGTTCCTACGAGCAGTACTTC.

This clonotype has ten or more counts. The chain has TRBV19 and TRBJ1-1; 7 bases line up with TRBD1. The V segment lost 4 bases and the J segment 0 bases; nucleotides outside the gene matches: 26. Germline V CDR1 and CDR2: LNHDA, SQIVND (reference sequence). The CDR3 has 22 residues. The CDR3 is CASSKDRRVPPVSTSMNTEAFF. The CDR3 nucleotides read TGTGCCAGTAGTAAGGACAGGAGGGTACCCCCGGTGTCGACTTCAATGAACACTGAAGCTTTCTTT.

The gene calls are TRBV24-1 and TRBJ2-1; 10 bases line up with TRBD2. There are 18 residues in the CDR3. In germline, CDR1 is KGHDR, CDR2 SFDVKD. Germline trimming cut 2 bases from V and 0 bases from J; bases unmatched to any gene: 6. In DNA, the CDR3 is TGTGCCACCAGTGATTACATAGCGGGAGGTAACTCCTACAATGAGCAGTTCTTC. It specifies CATSDYIAGGNSYNEQFF.

This clonotype was detected ten times or more. The rearrangement uses TRBV20-1 and TRBJ1-4; 7 nucleotides align to TRBD1. The CDR3 length is 14 residues. Germline assignment: CDR1 DFQATT and CDR2 SNEGSKA (reference sequence). Trimming at V came to 5 bases and at J to 6 bases, leaving 9 bases not matched to a gene. The CDR3 DNA reads TGCAGTGCTCGGAGACAGGGCGGGGATGAAAAACTGTTTTTT. Residues: CSARRQGGDEKLFF.

This clonotype has a handful of counts. The chain joins TRBV7-2 to TRBJ1-1; D is undetermined. The V and J ends lost 1 base and 5 bases respectively, with 11 bases between them. Germline V gene lookup returns CDR1 SGHTA and CDR2 FQGNSA. The CDR3 sequence is 14 residues long. Here the CDR3 DNA reads TGTGCCAGCAGCTTAGGCGGGTTGAGTACTGAAGCTTTCTTT. Translation: CASSLGGLSTEAFF.

This clonotype came up many times. This chain uses TRBV11-2 with TRBJ1-6; maybe TRBD1 (5 bases). V was shortened by 2 bases and J by 8 bases, with 13 bases between the two germline ends. Germline assignment: CDR1 SGHAT and CDR2 FQNNGV. There are 15 residues in the CDR3. DNA for the CDR3: TGTGCCAGCAGCTTAATGGGGCAGGGCTATTCACCCCTCCACTTT. Its protein is CASSLMGQGYSPLHF.

Many counts were recorded for this clonotype. The chain combines TRBV28 with TRBJ2-7, with D possibly TRBD1 on 5 matching bases. Trimming cost V 4 bases and J 0 bases, with 10 bases left between them. CDR1 and CDR2 from the germline V gene are MDHEN and SYDVKM. CDR3 size: 14 residues. The CDR3 spells CASSSTGPSYEQYF. CDR3 coding DNA: TGTGCCAGCAGTTCTACAGGTCCCTCCTACGAGCAGTACTTC. Together with reference TRBV28 and TRBJ2-7, the CDR3 gives the full variable domain: DVKVTQSSRYLVKRTGEKVFLECVQDMDHENMFWYRQDPGLGLRLIYFSYDVKMKEKGDIPEGYSVSREKKERFSLILESASTNQTSMYLCASSSTGPSYEQYFGPGTRLTVT.

This clonotype has more than one count but fewer than ten. The chain links TRBV19 to TRBJ2-1; D may correspond to TRBD1 or TRBD2 (5 bases each). V lost 7 bases to trimming and J lost 9 bases, with 16 bases between them. The CDR3 is made up of 13 amino acids. Germline CDR1 LNHDA, CDR2 SQIVND (reference sequence). The CDR3 spells CASTPNWGIEQFF. The DNA for the CDR3 is TGTGCCAGTACCCCAAACTGGGGGATTGAGCAGTTCTTC.

Ten or more counts support this clonotype. This rearrangement joins TRBV6-1 to TRBJ1-1; D is uncertain. The germline V gene has CDR1 MNHNS and CDR2 SASEGT. This CDR3 is 11 amino acids long. Trimming cost V 5 bases and J 9 bases, with 10 bases left between them. The CDR3 sequence is CASSSIYKAFF. The CDR3 bases are TGTGCCAGCAGTTCTATCTATAAAGCTTTCTTT.